This record concerns one TCR beta chain sequence. Its matching antigen is unknown. The sequence runs out 3 residues before the end of the CDR3; the remainder is reconstructed from the germline J gene. This entry comes from a study of T cells in women clearing cervical HPV infection. Profiled with immunoSEQ multiplex PCR; TCRdb holds only in-frame clones, not every one. The table lists 25,000 to 35,000 clones, with 3.5% to 5% in the top ten. The study, taken as a whole, reports: Controls had more TRBV6-7 (0.16%) than cases (0.11%).

Germline assignment: CDR1 SGHVS and CDR2 FNYEAQ. This CDR3 spans 13 amino acids. Between the trimmed V and J ends, which lost 1 base and 6 bases, there was a span of 9 bases. Specimen: blood buffy coat. This receptor was taken from a woman between 18 and 69 years old with a cervical HPV16 infection that either progressed to CIN3+ or cleared (not recorded which). The V call is TRBV7-6, the J call TRBJ1-1; D is unclear. The part of the CDR3 DNA that was read is TGTGCCAGCAGCTTAGAGCGGGGATCTGAA. Translated: CASSLERGSE. The whole CDR3 is CASSLERGSEAFF. The full variable domain, in which reference TRBV7-6 and TRBJ1-1 provide the parts outside the CDR3, is GAGVSQSPRYKVTKRGQDVALRCDPISGHVSLYWYRQALGQGPEFLTYFNYEAQQDKSGLPNDRFSAERPEGSISTLTIQRTEQRDSAMYRCASSLERGSEAFFGQGTRLTVV.